The T cell receptor (beta chain) under discussion was sequenced for a study of blood T cell repertoires in COVID-19. Grouping used clinical history reported by participants in a survey and questionnaire. TCRdb's table, derived via immunoSEQ multiplex PCR, lists solely in-frame clones and lacks some. The profile shows 400,000 to 550,000 clones, nearly 90% of them singletons. The sequence was obtained from a woman aged 18-29 years with acute COVID-19. Sample: PBMCs or T cells enriched from blood (not recorded which).

The CDR3 nucleotides are TGCGCCAGCAGCCCCGATGTGAGTCAGCCCCAGCATTTT. Amino acid sequence: CASSPDVSQPQHF. This sequence joins TRBV4-3 and TRBJ1-5; D gene unclear. Germline V gene lookup returns CDR1 LGHNA and CDR2 YSLEER. The germline V and J ends were trimmed by 4 bases and 6 bases, with 10 bases remaining between them. The CDR3 is made up of 13 amino acids.